This TCR beta chain was profiled in a study of identical twins. The CDR3 sequence is 14 residues long. Trimming took 4 bases from V and 4 from J, leaving 10 bases between them. Healthy Caucasians alone served as donors. TCRdb passed the 5' RACE reads through MiXCR, listing each CDR3 protein once. This sample has fewer than 250,000 distinct CDR3 sequences, with around 6.6% found just once. These records were also assigned to another study, of yellow fever vaccine responses in identical twins.

Sequencing input: memory (CD45RO+) T cells sorted from blood. The TCR comes from a woman aged 18-29 years in good health. The chain employs TRBV12-3 or TRBV12-4 and TRBJ1-4, with a possible D match to TRBD1 (5 bases). CDR3 protein: CASSWGLHNEKLFF. Here the CDR3 DNA reads TGTGCCAGCAGTTGGGGCCTTCATAATGAAAAACTGTTTTTT.